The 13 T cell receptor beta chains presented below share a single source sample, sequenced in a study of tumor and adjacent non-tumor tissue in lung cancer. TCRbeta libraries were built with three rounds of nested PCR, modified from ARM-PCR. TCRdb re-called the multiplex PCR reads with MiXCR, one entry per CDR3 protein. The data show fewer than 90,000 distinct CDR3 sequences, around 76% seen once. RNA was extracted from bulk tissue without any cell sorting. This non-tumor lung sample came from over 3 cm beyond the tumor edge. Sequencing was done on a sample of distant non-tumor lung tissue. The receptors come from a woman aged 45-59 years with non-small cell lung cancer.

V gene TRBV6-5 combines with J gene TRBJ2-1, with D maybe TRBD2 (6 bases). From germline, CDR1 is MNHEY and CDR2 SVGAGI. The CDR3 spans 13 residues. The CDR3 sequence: CASWDGGWNEQFF. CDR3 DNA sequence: TGTGCGAGCTGGGACGGGGGTTGGAATGAGCAGTTCTTC.

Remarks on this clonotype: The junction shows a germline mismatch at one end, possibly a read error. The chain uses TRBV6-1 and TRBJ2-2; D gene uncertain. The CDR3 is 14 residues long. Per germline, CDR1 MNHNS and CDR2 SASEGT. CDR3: CGSIVGGNTGELFF. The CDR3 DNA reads TGTGGCAGCATTGTTGGTGGGAATACCGGGGAGCTGTTTTTT.

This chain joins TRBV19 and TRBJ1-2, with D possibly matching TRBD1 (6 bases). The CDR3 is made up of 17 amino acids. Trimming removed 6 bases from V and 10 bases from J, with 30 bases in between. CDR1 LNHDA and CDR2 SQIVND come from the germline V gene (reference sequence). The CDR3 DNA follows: TGTGCCAGTAGATCTTCCCAACTCCAACAGGGTGTTCGTGACTACACCTTC. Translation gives CASRSSQLQQGVRDYTF. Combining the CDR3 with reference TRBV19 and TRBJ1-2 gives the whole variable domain DGGITQSPKYLFRKEGQNVTLSCEQNLNHDAMYWYRQDPGQGLRLIYYSQIVNDFQKGDIAEGYSVSREKKESFPLTVTSAQKNPTAFYLCASRSSQLQQGVRDYTFGSGTRLTVV.

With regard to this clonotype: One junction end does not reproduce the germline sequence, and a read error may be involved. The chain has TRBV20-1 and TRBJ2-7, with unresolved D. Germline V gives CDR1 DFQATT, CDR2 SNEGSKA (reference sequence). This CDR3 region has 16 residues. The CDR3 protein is CSALPTDGVYSYKQYF. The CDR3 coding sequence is TGCAGTGCCCTACCAACAGACGGCGTTTATTCCTACAAGCAGTACTTC.

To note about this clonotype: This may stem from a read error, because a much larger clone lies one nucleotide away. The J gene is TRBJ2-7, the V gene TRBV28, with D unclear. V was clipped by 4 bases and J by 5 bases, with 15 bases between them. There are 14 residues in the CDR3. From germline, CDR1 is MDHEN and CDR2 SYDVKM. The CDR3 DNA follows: TGTGCCAGCAGTTCCGCCCGGATAGGGAACGAGCAGTACTTC. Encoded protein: CASSSARIGNEQYF.

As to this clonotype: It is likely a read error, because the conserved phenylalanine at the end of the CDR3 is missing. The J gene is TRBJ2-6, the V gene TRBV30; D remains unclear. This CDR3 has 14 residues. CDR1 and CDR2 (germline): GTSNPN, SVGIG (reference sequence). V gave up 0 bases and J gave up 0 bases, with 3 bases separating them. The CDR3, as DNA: TGTGCCTGGAGTGTCGACTCTGGGGCCAACGTCCTGACTGTC. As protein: CAWSVDSGANVLTV.

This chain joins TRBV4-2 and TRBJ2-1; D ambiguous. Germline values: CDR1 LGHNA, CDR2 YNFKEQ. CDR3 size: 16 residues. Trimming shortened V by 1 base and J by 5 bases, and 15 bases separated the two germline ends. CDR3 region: CASSQGSVECDNEQFF. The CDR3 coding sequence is TGTGCCAGCAGCCAAGGTTCAGTGGAATGCGACAATGAGCAGTTCTTC.

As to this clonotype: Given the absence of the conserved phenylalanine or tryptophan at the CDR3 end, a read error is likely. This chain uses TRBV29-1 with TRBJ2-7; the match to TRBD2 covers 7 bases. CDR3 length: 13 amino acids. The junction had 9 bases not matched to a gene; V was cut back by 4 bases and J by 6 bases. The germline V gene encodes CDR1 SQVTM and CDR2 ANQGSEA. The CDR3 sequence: CSVAAGLGIEQYL. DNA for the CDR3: TGCAGCGTTGCAGCGGGACTGGGGATCGAGCAGTACCTC.

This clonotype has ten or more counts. The CDR3 DNA sequence: TGTGCCAGCAGTTACTACAGGGGGCTGGGGGAGACCCAGTACTTC. Its translation: CASSYYRGLGETQYF. This rearrangement joins TRBV6-2 or TRBV6-3 to TRBJ2-5; TRBD1 agrees at 9 bases. From germline, CDR1 is MNHEY and CDR2 SVGEGT. V gave up 1 base and J gave up 5 bases; unmatched junction bases: 5. This CDR3 has 15 residues.

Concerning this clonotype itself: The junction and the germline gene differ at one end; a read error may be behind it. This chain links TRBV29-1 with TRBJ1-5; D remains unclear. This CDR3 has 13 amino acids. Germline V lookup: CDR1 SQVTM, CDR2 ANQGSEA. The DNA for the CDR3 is TGCAGCGTTGCCCATCATCACGATCAGCTCCAGCATTTT. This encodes CSVAHHHDQLQHF.

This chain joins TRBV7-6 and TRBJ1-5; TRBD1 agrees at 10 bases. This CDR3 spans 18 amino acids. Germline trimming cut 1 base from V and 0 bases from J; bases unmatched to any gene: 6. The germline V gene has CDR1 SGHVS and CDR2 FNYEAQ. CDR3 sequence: CASSLGQGAIPSNQPQHF. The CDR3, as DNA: TGTGCCAGCAGCTTAGGACAGGGGGCGATCCCTAGCAATCAGCCCCAGCATTTT.

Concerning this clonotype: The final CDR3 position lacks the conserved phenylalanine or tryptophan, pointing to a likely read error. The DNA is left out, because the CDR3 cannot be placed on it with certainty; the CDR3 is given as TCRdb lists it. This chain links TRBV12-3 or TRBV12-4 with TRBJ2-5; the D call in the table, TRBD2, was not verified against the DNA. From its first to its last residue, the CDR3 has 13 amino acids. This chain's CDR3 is CACRIGGKETQCL.

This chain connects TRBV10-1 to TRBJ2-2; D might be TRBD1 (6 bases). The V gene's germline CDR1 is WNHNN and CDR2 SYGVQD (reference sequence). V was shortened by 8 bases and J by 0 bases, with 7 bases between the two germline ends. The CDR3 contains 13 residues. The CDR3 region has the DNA TGCGCCAGCGGGACAACGAACACCGGGGAGCTGTTTTTT. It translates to CASGTTNTGELFF.